This T cell receptor (beta chain) is from a study of early stage breast cancer tumors. The CDR3 length is 15 residues. Per the germline V gene, CDR1 is SGHVS and CDR2 is FQNEAQ. V trimming: 7 bases; J trimming: 7 bases; junction bases outside the gene matches: 7. Each sample had two DNA replicates, approximately 0.52 ug blood or roughly 1.4 ug tissue. Here immunoSEQ multiplex PCR was the method, and the copy in TCRdb shows in-frame clones only, minus some. The data show some 72,000 clones, more than 60% seen once. The chain employs TRBV7-8 and TRBJ2-2, with 12 bases fitting TRBD2. The sample consisted of blood. This clonotype was sampled from a person between 55 and 69 years old with breast cancer. CDR3 sequence reads: CASIPELAGGGELFF. The CDR3 DNA reads TGTGCCAGCATCCCGGAACTAGCGGGAGGCGGGGAGCTGTTTTTT.